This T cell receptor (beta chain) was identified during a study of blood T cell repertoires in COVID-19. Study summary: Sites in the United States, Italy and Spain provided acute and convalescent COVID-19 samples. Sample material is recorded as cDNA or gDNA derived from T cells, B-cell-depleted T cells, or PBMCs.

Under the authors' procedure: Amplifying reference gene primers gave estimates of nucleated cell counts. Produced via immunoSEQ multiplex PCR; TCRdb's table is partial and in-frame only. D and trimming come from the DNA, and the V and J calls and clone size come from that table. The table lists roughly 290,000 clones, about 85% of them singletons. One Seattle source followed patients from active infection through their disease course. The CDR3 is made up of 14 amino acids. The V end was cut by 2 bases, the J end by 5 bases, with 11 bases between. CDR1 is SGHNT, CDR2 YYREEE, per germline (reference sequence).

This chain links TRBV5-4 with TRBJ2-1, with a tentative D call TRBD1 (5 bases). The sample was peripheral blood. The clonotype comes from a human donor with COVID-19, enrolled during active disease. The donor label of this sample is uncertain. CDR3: CASSFVRANNEQFF. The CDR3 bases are TGTGCCAGCAGCTTCGTCAGGGCGAACAATGAGCAGTTCTTC.